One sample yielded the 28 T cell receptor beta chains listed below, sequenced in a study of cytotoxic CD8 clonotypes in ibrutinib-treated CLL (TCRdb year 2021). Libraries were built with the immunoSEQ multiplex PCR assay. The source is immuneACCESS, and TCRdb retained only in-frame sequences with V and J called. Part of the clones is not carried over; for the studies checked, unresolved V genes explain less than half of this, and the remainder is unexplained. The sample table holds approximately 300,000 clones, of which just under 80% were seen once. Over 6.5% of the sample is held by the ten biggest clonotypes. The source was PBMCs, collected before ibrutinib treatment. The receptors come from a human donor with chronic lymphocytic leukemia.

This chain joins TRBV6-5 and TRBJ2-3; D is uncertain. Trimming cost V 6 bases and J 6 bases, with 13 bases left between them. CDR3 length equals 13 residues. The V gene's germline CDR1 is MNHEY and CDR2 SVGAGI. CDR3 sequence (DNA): TGTGCCAGCAGCCCCGGGCCGCGGGATACGCAGTATTTT. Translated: CASSPGPRDTQYF.

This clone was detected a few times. CDR3: CASSGGTGAYGYTF. Here the CDR3 DNA reads TGTGCCAGCAGCGGGGGGACAGGGGCCTATGGCTACACCTTC. This sequence joins TRBV11-2 and TRBJ1-2; the match to TRBD1 covers 10 bases. J was trimmed by 4 bases and V by 5 bases; bases with no gene match: 4. CDR3 length equals 14 residues. Germline CDR1 and CDR2: SGHAT and FQNNGV. The full variable domain, its missing parts supplied by reference TRBV11-2 and TRBJ1-2, is EAGVAQSPRYKIIEKRQSVAFWCNPISGHATLYWYQQILGQGPKLLIQFQNNGVVDDSQLPKDRFSAERLKGVDSTLKIQPAKLEDSAVYLCASSGGTGAYGYTFGSGTRLTVV.

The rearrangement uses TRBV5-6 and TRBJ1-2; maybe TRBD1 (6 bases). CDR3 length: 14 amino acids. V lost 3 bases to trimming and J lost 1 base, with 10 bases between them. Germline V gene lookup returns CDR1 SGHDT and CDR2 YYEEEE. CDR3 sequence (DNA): TGTGCCAGCAGCTGGACAGAGAATAACTATGGCTACACCTTC. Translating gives CASSWTENNYGYTF.

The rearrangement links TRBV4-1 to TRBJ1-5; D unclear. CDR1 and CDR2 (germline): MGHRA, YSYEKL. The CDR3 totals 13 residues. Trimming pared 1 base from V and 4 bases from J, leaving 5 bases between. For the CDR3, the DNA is TGCGCCAGCAGCCAAGGGCCGAATCAGCCCCAGCATTTT. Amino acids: CASSQGPNQPQHF.

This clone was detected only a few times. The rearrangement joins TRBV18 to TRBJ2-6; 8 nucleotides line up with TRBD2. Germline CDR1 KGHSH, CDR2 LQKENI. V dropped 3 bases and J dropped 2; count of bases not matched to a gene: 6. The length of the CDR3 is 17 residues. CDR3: CASSPRGEGAGANVLTF. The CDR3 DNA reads TGTGCCAGCTCACCGCGGGGGGAGGGAGCTGGGGCCAACGTCCTGACTTTC.

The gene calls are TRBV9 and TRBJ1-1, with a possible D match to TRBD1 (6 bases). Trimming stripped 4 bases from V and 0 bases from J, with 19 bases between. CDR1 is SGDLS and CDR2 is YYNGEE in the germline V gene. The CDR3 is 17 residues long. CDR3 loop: CASSPIGGHTMNTEAFF. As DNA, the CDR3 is TGTGCCAGCAGCCCAATAGGGGGACACACGATGAACACTGAAGCTTTCTTT.

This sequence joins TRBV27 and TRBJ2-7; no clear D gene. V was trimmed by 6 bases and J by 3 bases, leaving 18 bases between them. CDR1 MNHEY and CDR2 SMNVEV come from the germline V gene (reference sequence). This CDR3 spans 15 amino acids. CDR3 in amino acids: CASRNRVGPGYEQYF. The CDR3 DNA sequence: TGTGCCAGCAGGAATCGTGTGGGCCCTGGCTACGAGCAGTACTTC.

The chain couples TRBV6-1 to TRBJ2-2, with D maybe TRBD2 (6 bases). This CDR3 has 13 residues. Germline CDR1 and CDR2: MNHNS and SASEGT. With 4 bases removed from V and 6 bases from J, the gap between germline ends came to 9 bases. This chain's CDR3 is CASSALASGELFF. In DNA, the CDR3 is TGTGCCAGCAGTGCTCTAGCGTCCGGGGAGCTGTTTTTT.

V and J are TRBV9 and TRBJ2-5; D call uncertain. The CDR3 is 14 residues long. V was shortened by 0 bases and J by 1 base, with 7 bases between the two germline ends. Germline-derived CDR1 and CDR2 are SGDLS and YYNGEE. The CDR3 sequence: CASSVGPLQETQYF. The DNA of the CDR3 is TGTGCCAGCAGCGTAGGGCCCCTCCAAGAGACCCAGTACTTC.

DNA for the CDR3: TGTGCCAGCAGTTGGGACAGGGGGCAGGTCTATGGCTACACCTTC. Translating it yields CASSWDRGQVYGYTF. The chain uses TRBV28 and TRBJ1-2; 12 positions agree with TRBD1. The trim removed 4 bases at V and 4 bases at J, leaving 4 bases unmatched. From germline, CDR1 is MDHEN and CDR2 SYDVKM. The CDR3 length is 15 residues.

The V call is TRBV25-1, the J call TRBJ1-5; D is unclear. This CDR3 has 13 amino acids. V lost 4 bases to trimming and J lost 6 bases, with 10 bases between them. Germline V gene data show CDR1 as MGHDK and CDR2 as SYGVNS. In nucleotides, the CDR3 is TGTGCCAGCAGTGTGGGAGGCAGTCAGCCCCAGCATTTT. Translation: CASSVGGSQPQHF.

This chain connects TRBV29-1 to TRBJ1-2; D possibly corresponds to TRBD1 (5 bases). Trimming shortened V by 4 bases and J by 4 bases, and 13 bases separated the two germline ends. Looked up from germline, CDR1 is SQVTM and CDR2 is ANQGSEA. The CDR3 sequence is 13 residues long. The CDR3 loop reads CSVGDGQVYGYTF. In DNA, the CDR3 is TGCAGCGTTGGGGACGGACAAGTCTATGGCTACACCTTC.

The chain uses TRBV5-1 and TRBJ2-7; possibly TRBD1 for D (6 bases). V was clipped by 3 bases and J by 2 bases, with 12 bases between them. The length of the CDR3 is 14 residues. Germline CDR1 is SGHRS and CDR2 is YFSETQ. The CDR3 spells CASSSTTGAYEQYF. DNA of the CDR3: TGCGCCAGCAGCTCCACGACAGGTGCCTACGAGCAGTACTTC.

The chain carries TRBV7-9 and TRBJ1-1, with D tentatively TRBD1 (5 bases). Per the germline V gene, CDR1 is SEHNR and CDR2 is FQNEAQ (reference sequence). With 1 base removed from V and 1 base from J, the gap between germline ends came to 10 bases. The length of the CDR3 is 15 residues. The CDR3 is CASSLGGNPNTEAFF. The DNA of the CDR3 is TGTGCCAGCAGCTTAGGGGGCAACCCGAACACTGAAGCTTTCTTT.

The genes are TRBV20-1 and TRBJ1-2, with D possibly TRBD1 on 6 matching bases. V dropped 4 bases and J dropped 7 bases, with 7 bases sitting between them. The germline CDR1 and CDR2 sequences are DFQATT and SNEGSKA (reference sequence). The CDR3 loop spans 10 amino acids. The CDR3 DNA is TGCAGTGCTACCAGGGGTGGCTACACCTTC. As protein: CSATRGGYTF.

CDR3 loop: CASSSDRTSGNTIYF. The CDR3 DNA reads as TGTGCCAGCAGTAGCGACAGGACCTCTGGAAACACCATATATTTT. V is TRBV7-9 and J is TRBJ1-3; maybe TRBD1 (6 bases). Germline values: CDR1 SEHNR, CDR2 FQNEAQ (reference sequence). V dropped 6 bases and J dropped 0 bases, with 12 bases sitting between them. The CDR3 sequence is 15 residues long.

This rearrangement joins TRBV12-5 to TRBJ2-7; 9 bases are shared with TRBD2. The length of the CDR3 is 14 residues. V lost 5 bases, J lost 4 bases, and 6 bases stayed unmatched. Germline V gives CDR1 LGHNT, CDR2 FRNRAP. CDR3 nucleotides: TGTGCTAGTGGTCCGCGGGGGGGCCTTTACGAGCAGTACTTC. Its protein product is CASGPRGGLYEQYF.

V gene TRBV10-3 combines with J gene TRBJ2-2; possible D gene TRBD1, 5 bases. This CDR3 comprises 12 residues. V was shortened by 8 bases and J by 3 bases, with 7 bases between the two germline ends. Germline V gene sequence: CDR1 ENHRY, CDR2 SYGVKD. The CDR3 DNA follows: TGTGCCATCCGCAGGGACACCGGGGAGCTGTTTTTT. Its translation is CAIRRDTGELFF.

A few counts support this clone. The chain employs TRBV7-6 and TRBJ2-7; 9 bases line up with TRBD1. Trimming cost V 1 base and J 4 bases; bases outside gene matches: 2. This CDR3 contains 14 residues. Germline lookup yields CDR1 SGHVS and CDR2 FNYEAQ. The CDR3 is CASSLGQGVYEQYF. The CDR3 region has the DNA TGTGCCAGCAGCTTAGGACAGGGGGTTTACGAGCAGTACTTC.

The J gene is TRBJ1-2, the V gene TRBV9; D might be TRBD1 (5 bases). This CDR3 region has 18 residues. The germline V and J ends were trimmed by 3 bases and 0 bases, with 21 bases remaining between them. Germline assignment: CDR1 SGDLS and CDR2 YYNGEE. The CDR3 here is CASSGARASLKANYGYTF. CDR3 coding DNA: TGTGCCAGCAGCGGGGCCAGGGCTAGTTTGAAAGCTAACTATGGCTACACCTTC.

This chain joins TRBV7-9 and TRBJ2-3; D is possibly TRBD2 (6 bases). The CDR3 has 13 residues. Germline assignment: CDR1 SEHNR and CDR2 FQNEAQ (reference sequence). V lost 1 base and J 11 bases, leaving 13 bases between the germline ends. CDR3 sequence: CASSLGGPRGQYF. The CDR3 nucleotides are TGTGCCAGCAGCTTAGGAGGGCCGCGGGGGCAGTATTTT.

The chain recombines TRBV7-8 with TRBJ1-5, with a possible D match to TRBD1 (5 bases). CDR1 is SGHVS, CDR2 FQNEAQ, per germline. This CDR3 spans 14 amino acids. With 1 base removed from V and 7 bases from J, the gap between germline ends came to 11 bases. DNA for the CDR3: TGTGCCAGCAGCTTAGGCAGGGCCGGCCAGCCCCAGCATTTT. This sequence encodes CASSLGRAGQPQHF.

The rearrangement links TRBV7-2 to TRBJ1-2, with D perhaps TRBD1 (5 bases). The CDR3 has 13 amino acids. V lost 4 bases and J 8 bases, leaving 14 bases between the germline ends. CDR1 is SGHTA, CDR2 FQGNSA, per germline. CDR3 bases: TGTGCCAGCAGCTATACCGGGACCCCGGGCTACACCTTC. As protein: CASSYTGTPGYTF.

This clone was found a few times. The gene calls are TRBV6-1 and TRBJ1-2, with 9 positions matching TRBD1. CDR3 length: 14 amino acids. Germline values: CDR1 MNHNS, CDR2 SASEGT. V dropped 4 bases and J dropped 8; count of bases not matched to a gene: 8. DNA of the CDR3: TGTGCCAGCAGTGCATGGGACAGGGTGGACGGCTACACCTTC. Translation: CASSAWDRVDGYTF.

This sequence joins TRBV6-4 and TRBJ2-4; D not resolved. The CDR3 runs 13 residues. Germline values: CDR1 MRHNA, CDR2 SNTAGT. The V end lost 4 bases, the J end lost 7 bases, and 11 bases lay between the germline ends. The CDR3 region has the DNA TGTGCCAGCAGTGCCTTGACCGGGAACATTCAGTACTTC. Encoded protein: CASSALTGNIQYF.

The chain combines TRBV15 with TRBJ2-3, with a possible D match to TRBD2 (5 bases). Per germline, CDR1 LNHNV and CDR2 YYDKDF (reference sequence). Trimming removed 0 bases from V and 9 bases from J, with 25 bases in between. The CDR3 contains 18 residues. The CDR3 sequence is CATSRDSLGRSEGETQYF. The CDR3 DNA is TGTGCCACCAGCAGAGATTCATTAGGGAGATCCGAGGGTGAGACGCAGTATTTT. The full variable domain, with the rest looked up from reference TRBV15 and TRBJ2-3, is DAMVIQNPRYQVTQFGKPVTLSCSQTLNHNVMYWYQQKSSQAPKLLFHYYDKDFNNEADTPDNFQSRRPNTSFCFLDIRSPGLGDTAMYLCATSRDSLGRSEGETQYFGPGTRLTVL.

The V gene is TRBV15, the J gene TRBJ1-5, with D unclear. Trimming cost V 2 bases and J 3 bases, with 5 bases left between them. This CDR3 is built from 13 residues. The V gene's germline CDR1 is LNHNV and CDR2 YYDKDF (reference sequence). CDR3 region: CATSRRPNQPQHF. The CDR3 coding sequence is TGTGCCACCAGCAGAAGACCCAATCAGCCCCAGCATTTT.

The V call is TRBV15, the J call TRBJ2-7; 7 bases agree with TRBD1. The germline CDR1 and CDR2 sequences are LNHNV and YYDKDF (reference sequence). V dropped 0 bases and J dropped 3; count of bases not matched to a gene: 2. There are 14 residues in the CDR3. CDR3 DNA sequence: TGTGCCACCAGCAGAGATGCAGGGGGCTACGAGCAGTACTTC. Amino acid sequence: CATSRDAGGYEQYF.